This TCR beta chain was captured in a study of blood T cell repertoires in COVID-19. V was trimmed by 5 bases and J by 9 bases, leaving 11 bases between them. Germline V gene data show CDR1 as LGHDT and CDR2 as YNNKEL (reference sequence). CDR3 length: 12 residues. Here immunoSEQ multiplex PCR was the method, and the copy in TCRdb shows in-frame clones only, minus some. The sample includes about 250,000 clones, 87% of them seen just once. The receptor comes from a man younger than 35 with active or convalescent COVID-19. The chain uses TRBV3-1 (or the pseudogene TRBV3-2) and TRBJ2-1; TRBD2 is a possible D gene (6 bases). The sample was peripheral blood. CDR3 in amino acids: CASSGGTREQFF. CDR3 DNA: TGTGCCAGCAGCGGAGGGACCCGTGAGCAGTTCTTC.